These 11 T cell receptor beta chains share one sample of origin, sequenced in a study of T cells in localized non-small cell lung cancer. Some clones are missing from TCRdb's copy, which holds only in-frame ones; the method was immunoSEQ multiplex PCR. Altogether some 64,000 clones are present, roughly nine tenths being singletons, with the ten largest covering nearly 2%. Sequenced here: peripheral blood, sampled before any cancer treatment. The receptors originated from a woman aged 40-69 years with stage I lung adenocarcinoma.

This sequence joins TRBV28 and TRBJ1-5; D possibly corresponds to TRBD1 (6 bases). Per germline, CDR1 MDHEN and CDR2 SYDVKM. Trimming pared 6 bases from V and 5 bases from J, leaving 23 bases between. CDR3 length equals 17 residues. The CDR3 loop is CASSYHTGSFPHQPQHF. The CDR3 DNA sequence: TGTGCCAGCAGCTATCACACAGGGTCCTTCCCCCATCAGCCCCAGCATTTT.

The J gene is TRBJ2-3, the V gene TRBV18; D is undetermined. Trimming removed 2 bases at V and 3 bases at J, with 3 bases between. The CDR3 runs to 12 residues. Germline CDR1 and CDR2: KGHSH and LQKENI. CDR3 amino acids: CASSPETDTQYF. The CDR3 DNA sequence: TGTGCCAGCTCACCAGAAACAGATACGCAGTATTTT.

The V call is TRBV14, the J call TRBJ2-5; D perhaps matches TRBD1 (5 bases). CDR1 SGHDN and CDR2 FVKESK come from the germline V gene. Deletions cut 0 bases from V and 0 bases from J, with 20 bases between. CDR3 length: 19 amino acids. The CDR3 loop reads CASSQEGLVGVPYQETQYF. In DNA, the CDR3 is TGTGCCAGCAGCCAAGAGGGGCTGGTAGGGGTCCCGTACCAAGAGACCCAGTACTTC.

This rearrangement joins TRBV6-5 to TRBJ2-1; the D is unclear. Trimming stripped 5 bases from V and 7 bases from J, with 12 bases between. The CDR3 is 13 amino acids. Germline V lookup: CDR1 MNHEY, CDR2 SVGAGI. CDR3 sequence (DNA): TGTGCCAGCAGTAGTGCTGCTAGAAATGAGCAGTTCTTC. It encodes CASSSAARNEQFF.

Only one count was recorded for this clone. The rearrangement joins TRBV28 to TRBJ2-3; TRBD2 aligns across 7 bases. The germline V gene has CDR1 MDHEN and CDR2 SYDVKM. CDR3 length: 15 amino acids. The junction had 10 bases not matched to a gene; V was cut back by 5 bases and J by 5 bases. The CDR3 region is CASSPRGEARDTQYF. Written as DNA, the CDR3 is TGTGCCAGCAGTCCCCGGGGGGAGGCGCGAGATACGCAGTATTTT.

The rearrangement uses TRBV28 and TRBJ1-1; D remains unclear. Trimming pared 2 bases from V and 5 bases from J, leaving 15 bases between. The germline CDR1 and CDR2 sequences are MDHEN and SYDVKM. This CDR3 is 15 amino acids long. CDR3 in DNA: TGTGCCAGCAGTTTAGTTTTGGGAGCTGCGACTGAAGCTTTCTTT. It is translated as CASSLVLGAATEAFF.

The rearrangement uses TRBV14 and TRBJ2-7, with 8 bases fitting TRBD1. The CDR3 contains 14 residues. Trimming removed 4 bases from V and 6 bases from J; junction bases left unmatched: 8. Germline loops: CDR1 SGHDN, CDR2 FVKESK. The CDR3 DNA sequence: TGTGCCAGCAGCCCGACAGGGGCGCCTGGCGAGCAGTACTTC. The encoded protein is CASSPTGAPGEQYF.

The gene calls are TRBV5-4 and TRBJ2-1, with D unresolved. Trimming took 3 bases from V and 10 from J, leaving 8 bases between them. The length of the CDR3 is 11 residues. CDR1 and CDR2 (germline): SGHNT, YYREEE (reference sequence). The CDR3 nucleotides are TGTGCCAGCAGCTCCCGTTGGGAGCAGTTCTTC. Amino acid sequence: CASSSRWEQFF.

The gene calls are TRBV5-1 and TRBJ1-2, with TRBD1 identical over 9 bases. Per the germline V gene, CDR1 is SGHRS and CDR2 is YFSETQ. The CDR3 consists of 17 residues. V lost 6 bases to trimming and J lost 4 bases; unmatched junction nucleotides: 16. The CDR3 is CASTQTPRGQGLYGYTF. The CDR3 coding sequence is TGCGCCAGCACCCAAACACCCCGAGGACAGGGGCTCTATGGCTACACCTTC. Together with reference TRBV5-1 and TRBJ1-2, the CDR3 gives the full variable domain: KAGVTQTPRYLIKTRGQQVTLSCSPISGHRSVSWYQQTPGQGLQFLFEYFSETQRNKGNFPGRFSGRQFSNSRSEMNVSTLELGDSALYLCASTQTPRGQGLYGYTFGSGTRLTVV.

The V call is TRBV5-4, the J call TRBJ2-1; 7 bases are a match to TRBD2. CDR1 SGHNT and CDR2 YYREEE come from the germline V gene (reference sequence). V lost 0 bases and J lost 4; bases outside the gene matches: 10. The CDR3 runs to 17 residues. In nucleotides, the CDR3 is TGTGCCAGCAGCTTGGGAGGGGCGCTAGCGGCTTACAATGAGCAGTTCTTC. Translated: CASSLGGALAAYNEQFF. The full variable domain, its missing parts supplied by reference TRBV5-4 and TRBJ2-1, is ETGVTQSPTHLIKTRGQQVTLRCSSQSGHNTVSWYQQALGQGPQFIFQYYREEENGRGNFPPRFSGLQFPNYSSELNVNALELDDSALYLCASSLGGALAAYNEQFFGPGTRLTVL.

The genes are TRBV7-9 and TRBJ2-7; D unclear. CDR3 length: 12 residues. CDR1 is SEHNR, CDR2 FQNEAQ, per germline (reference sequence). Trimming cost V 3 bases and J 2 bases, with 5 bases left between them. DNA for the CDR3: TGTGCCAGCAGCTTTTCCACCTACGAGCAGTACTTC. Protein product: CASSFSTYEQYF.